A selection of T cell receptor beta chains follows, all from one sample in a study of technical replicates of blood from several donors. Method: immunoSEQ multiplex PCR; TCRdb's copy keeps in-frame clones and lacks some. The data hold 85,000 to 100,000 clones, with approximately 96% observed a single time. The sample consisted of T cells isolated from PBMCs. These receptors originate from a human donor in good health. The CDR3 runs from the conserved cysteine through the conserved F or W. D genes are given only for firm matches. Not every row has a clone size; where given, it reads once, few, many or a size class.

d_call: TRBD2
j_call: TRBJ2-7
v_call: TRBV27
clone_size: -
cdr3_nt: TGTGCCAGCAGTCCCGGGGACTATTTACGATTCGAGCAGTACTTC
cdr3_aa: CASSPGDYLRFEQYF

d_call: -
j_call: TRBJ1-5
v_call: TRBV4-1
clone_size: -
cdr3_nt: TGCGCCAGCAGCCAAGGGGGTTACTGGACGGGATATCAGCCCCAGCATTTT
cdr3_aa: CASSQGGYWTGYQPQHF

d_call: TRBD2
j_call: TRBJ2-3
v_call: TRBV11-2
clone_size: -
cdr3_nt: TGTGCCAGCAGCTTGGGACTAGCGGGATTCACAGATACGCAGTATTTT
cdr3_aa: CASSLGLAGFTDTQYF

d_call: -
j_call: TRBJ1-1
v_call: TRBV28
clone_size: -
cdr3_nt: TGTGCCAGCAGTTTATTACAGATGAACACTGAAGCTTTCTTT
cdr3_aa: CASSLLQMNTEAFF

d_call: -
j_call: TRBJ2-4
v_call: TRBV11-3
clone_size: -
cdr3_nt: TGTGCCACCGAGAGCAGGAACATTCAGTACTTC
cdr3_aa: CATESRNIQYF

d_call: -
j_call: TRBJ2-2
v_call: TRBV20-1
clone_size: -
cdr3_nt: TGCAGTCCACTCCGCACCGGGGAGCTGTTTTTT
cdr3_aa: CSPLRTGELFF

d_call: -
j_call: TRBJ1-5
v_call: TRBV7-9
clone_size: -
cdr3_nt: TGTGCCAGCAGCTTAAACGAGGGACAGCCCCAGCATTTT
cdr3_aa: CASSLNEGQPQHF

d_call: TRBD1
j_call: TRBJ1-1
v_call: TRBV6-5
clone_size: -
cdr3_nt: TGTGCCAGCAAACACAGGGGGCGGACTGAAGCTTTCTTT
cdr3_aa: CASKHRGRTEAFF

d_call: TRBD2
j_call: TRBJ2-3
v_call: TRBV5-5
clone_size: -
cdr3_nt: TGTGCCAGCAGCCACTATAGAAGCGGGAGCGGCACAGATACGCAGTATTTT
cdr3_aa: CASSHYRSGSGTDTQYF

d_call: -
j_call: TRBJ2-3
v_call: TRBV28
clone_size: once
cdr3_nt: TGTGCCAGCAGACCCAGCGGGCGTATAGATACGCAGTATTTT
cdr3_aa: CASRPSGRIDTQYF

d_call: TRBD1
j_call: TRBJ2-7
v_call: TRBV6-1
clone_size: -
cdr3_nt: TGTGCCAGCAGTGGACCGGGACAGCCTTCCTACGAGCAGTACTTC
cdr3_aa: CASSGPGQPSYEQYF

d_call: -
j_call: TRBJ1-4
v_call: TRBV20-1
clone_size: -
cdr3_nt: TGCAGTGCTCCCTATGGGAGAAAACTGTTTTTT
cdr3_aa: CSAPYGRKLFF

d_call: -
j_call: TRBJ1-1
v_call: TRBV7-9
clone_size: -
cdr3_nt: TGTGCCAGCAGCGCCCCCAGGGTGGGTGAAGCTTTCTTT
cdr3_aa: CASSAPRVGEAFF

d_call: -
j_call: TRBJ1-1
v_call: TRBV5-6
clone_size: -
cdr3_nt: TGTGCCAGCAGCTTGGTTGGCGGGAACACTGAAGCTTTCTTT
cdr3_aa: CASSLVGGNTEAFF

d_call: TRBD1
j_call: TRBJ2-5
v_call: TRBV7-8
clone_size: -
cdr3_nt: TGTGCCAGCAGCTCCTGGGACAGGGGGAAAGAGACCCAGTACTTC
cdr3_aa: CASSSWDRGKETQYF

d_call: -
j_call: TRBJ2-1
v_call: TRBV4-1
clone_size: -
cdr3_nt: TGCGCCAGCAGCCAAGCGTACGCCGGGGGGCCATACAATGAGCAGTTCTTC
cdr3_aa: CASSQAYAGGPYNEQFF

d_call: TRBD2
j_call: TRBJ2-7
v_call: TRBV5-1
clone_size: -
cdr3_nt: TGCGCCAGCAGCGGAGGGACTAGCGGATTCTACGAGCAGTACTTC
cdr3_aa: CASSGGTSGFYEQYF

d_call: -
j_call: TRBJ1-1
v_call: TRBV5-1
clone_size: -
cdr3_nt: TGCGCCAGCAGCTTGGCGTTCAGGACTGAAGCTTTCTTT
cdr3_aa: CASSLAFRTEAFF

d_call: -
j_call: TRBJ1-3
v_call: TRBV30
clone_size: -
cdr3_nt: TGTGCCTGGAGTGTAGGGGCTGGGTCTGGAAACACCATATATTTT
cdr3_aa: CAWSVGAGSGNTIYF

d_call: -
j_call: TRBJ2-7
v_call: TRBV5-1
clone_size: once
cdr3_nt: TGCGCCAGCAGCGATAGCTCCTACGAGCAGTACTTC
cdr3_aa: CASSDSSYEQYF

d_call: -
j_call: TRBJ1-2
v_call: TRBV7-2
clone_size: -
cdr3_nt: TGTGCCAGCAGCTTAGTCCAGGGCTATGGCTACACCTTC
cdr3_aa: CASSLVQGYGYTF

d_call: TRBD1
j_call: TRBJ2-7
v_call: TRBV5-6
clone_size: -
cdr3_nt: TGTGCCAGCAGCTTCGGGACAGGGTCCCCTTACGAGCAGTACTTC
cdr3_aa: CASSFGTGSPYEQYF

d_call: -
j_call: TRBJ1-1
v_call: TRBV29-1
clone_size: -
cdr3_nt: TGCAGCGTTGCGGCTAGAGGCGCTGAAGCTTTCTTT
cdr3_aa: CSVAARGAEAFF

d_call: TRBD2
j_call: TRBJ2-1
v_call: TRBV9
clone_size: -
cdr3_nt: TGTGCCAGCAGCGTAGACCGAGCGGGAGGTTACAATGAGCAGTTCTTC
cdr3_aa: CASSVDRAGGYNEQFF

d_call: TRBD2
j_call: TRBJ2-1
v_call: TRBV7-9
clone_size: -
cdr3_nt: TGTGCCAGCAGCTTAGTGGGTAGCGGGAGGGGAAATGAGCAGTTCTTC
cdr3_aa: CASSLVGSGRGNEQFF

d_call: -
j_call: TRBJ2-1
v_call: TRBV27
clone_size: -
cdr3_nt: TGTGCCAGCATCAGGTGGCCCTTAAGCAATGAGCAGTTCTTC
cdr3_aa: CASIRWPLSNEQFF

d_call: TRBD1
j_call: TRBJ2-1
v_call: TRBV12-5
clone_size: -
cdr3_nt: TGTGCTAGTGGTTTGGTTATTGGACAGGGGGCCTATGAGCAGTTCTTC
cdr3_aa: CASGLVIGQGAYEQFF

d_call: -
j_call: TRBJ1-1
v_call: TRBV28
clone_size: -
cdr3_nt: TGTGCCAGTCGGGGTCAGGGGAACGTGAACACTGAAGCTTTCTTT
cdr3_aa: CASRGQGNVNTEAFF